The 17 T cell receptor beta chains given below trace back to one sample, sequenced in a study of immune evolution from preneoplasia to lung adenocarcinoma. Repertoires were generated with immunoSEQ multiplex PCR, while TCRdb's copy carries only in-frame clones and drops some. The sample consists of about 16,000 clones, 75% to 90% of them appearing once. Specimen: FFPE invasive lung adenocarcinoma tissue. Receptor source: a person aged 70 to 79 with invasive lung adenocarcinoma.

The chain couples TRBV19 to TRBJ2-1; TRBD2 matches 7 bases. This CDR3 is built from 16 residues. Germline V gene lookup returns CDR1 LNHDA and CDR2 SQIVND (reference sequence). The J segment lost 4 bases and the V segment lost 5 bases, leaving 11 bases of the junction unmatched. CDR3 sequence: CASSSYSGGSYNEQFF. CDR3 bases: TGTGCCAGTAGTTCCTACTCGGGGGGTTCGTACAATGAGCAGTTCTTC.

The chain links TRBV30 to TRBJ1-3; 7 bases map to TRBD1. CDR1 and CDR2 (germline): GTSNPN, SVGIG (reference sequence). The ends lost 2 bases at V and 0 bases at J; junction bases unmatched: 1. This CDR3 has 14 amino acids. For the CDR3, the DNA is TGTGCCTGGAGTCGGGACAGCTCTGGAAACACCATATATTTT. This codes for CAWSRDSSGNTIYF.

The chain combines TRBV4-2 with TRBJ2-7; D is possibly TRBD2 (5 bases). Germline assignment: CDR1 LGHNA and CDR2 YNFKEQ. Between the trimmed V and J ends, which lost 1 base and 3 bases, there was a span of 10 bases. The CDR3 loop spans 14 amino acids. The CDR3 loop reads CASSQATTSYEQYF. CDR3 bases: TGTGCCAGCAGCCAAGCCACAACTAGCTACGAGCAGTACTTC.

The chain uses TRBV6-1 and TRBJ1-5, with TRBD1 as a possible D gene (5 bases). Trimming pared 8 bases from V and 7 bases from J, leaving 18 bases between. The germline V gene encodes CDR1 MNHNS and CDR2 SASEGT. This CDR3 has 14 residues. Here the CDR3 reads CASRGAGSGQPQHF. CDR3 coding DNA: TGTGCCAGCCGCGGGGCGGGGAGCGGACAGCCCCAGCATTTT.

The CDR3 DNA sequence: TGTGCCAGCAGCGTAGTTAGCGGTGGCGGGGATGAGCAGTTCTTC. Its protein is CASSVVSGGGDEQFF. The rearrangement links TRBV9 to TRBJ2-1; D might be TRBD2 (6 bases). Germline CDR1 reads SGDLS; CDR2 reads YYNGEE. Trimming took 0 bases from V and 8 from J, leaving 15 bases between them. This CDR3 spans 15 amino acids.

The V gene is TRBV2, the J gene TRBJ2-5; 7 bases align to TRBD1. The CDR3 consists of 14 residues. Germline V lookup: CDR1 SNHLY, CDR2 FYNNEI. V was pared by 5 bases and J by 4 bases, with 7 bases of the junction left unmatched. CDR3 in amino acids: CASSQGTVPETQYF. The CDR3 region has the DNA TGTGCCAGCAGTCAGGGGACAGTCCCAGAGACCCAGTACTTC.

V gene TRBV28 combines with J gene TRBJ1-5; no firm D call. Trimming removed 7 bases at V and 2 bases at J, with 9 bases between. The germline CDR1 and CDR2 sequences are MDHEN and SYDVKM. The CDR3 extends over 13 amino acids. CDR3 sequence (DNA): TGTGCCAGCATGGAACACGGCAATCAGCCCCAGCATTTT. Translation: CASMEHGNQPQHF.

The chain is built from TRBV15 and TRBJ1-1; 8 bases are a match to TRBD1. The CDR3 runs to 15 residues. With V trimmed by 1 base and J by 5 bases, 6 bases remained unmatched. CDR1 is LNHNV, CDR2 YYDKDF, per germline (reference sequence). The chain's CDR3 is CATSRGGQGRTEAFF. The CDR3 DNA follows: TGTGCCACCAGCAGAGGAGGACAGGGAAGGACTGAAGCTTTCTTT.

This chain uses TRBV5-1 with TRBJ2-1; 10 positions agree with TRBD2. Trimming removed 1 base from V and 10 bases from J; junction bases left unmatched: 5. Looked up from germline, CDR1 is SGHRS and CDR2 is YFSETQ. The length of the CDR3 is 14 residues. The chain's CDR3 is CASSLTLAGVEQFF. The CDR3 DNA reads TGCGCCAGCAGCTTGACCCTAGCGGGGGTCGAGCAGTTCTTC.

The chain carries TRBV5-5 and TRBJ1-5; maybe TRBD1 (5 bases). The germline CDR1 and CDR2 sequences are SGHKS and YYEKEE (reference sequence). V lost 0 bases, J lost 2 bases, and 9 bases lay in between. The CDR3 contains 15 residues. The CDR3 is CASSLVGAGNQPQHF. The CDR3 region has the DNA TGTGCCAGCAGCTTGGTAGGGGCGGGCAATCAGCCCCAGCATTTT.

This clone appeared once. The chain has TRBV18 and TRBJ1-1; TRBD1 matches at 8 bases. V shed 2 bases and J 5 bases; nucleotides not matched to a gene: 10. This CDR3 is built from 16 residues. Germline V CDR1 and CDR2: KGHSH, LQKENI. CDR3 bases: TGTGCCAGCTCACCATTGGGAACAGGGGGGCGTACTGAAGCTTTCTTT. This codes for CASSPLGTGGRTEAFF. The variable domain in full, completed from reference TRBV18 and TRBJ1-1, reads NAGVMQNPRHLVRRRGQEARLRCSPMKGHSHVYWYRQLPEEGLKFMVYLQKENIIDESGMPKERFSAEFPKEGPSILRIQQVVRGDSAAYFCASSPLGTGGRTEAFFGQGTRLTVV.

The chain recombines TRBV21-1 with TRBJ2-2. TRBV21-1 is given as a pseudogene. CDR3 length: 17 residues. The CDR3 protein is CASDGGALRKDTGELFF. The CDR3 DNA reads as TGTGCCAGCGACGGGGGCGCGTTAAGGAAAGACACCGGGGAGCTGTTTTTT.

V and J are TRBV27 and TRBJ2-1, with 10 bases that match TRBD1. J lost 6 bases, V lost 9 bases, and 11 bases had no gene match. CDR1 and CDR2 (germline): MNHEY, SMNVEV (reference sequence). This CDR3 is built from 15 residues. CDR3 sequence reads: CASMLDRGQRNEQFF. The CDR3 region has the DNA TGTGCCAGTATGCTTGACAGGGGGCAACGCAATGAGCAGTTCTTC.

The gene calls are TRBV7-9 and TRBJ1-4; the D gene is possibly TRBD1 (6 bases). CDR3 length: 12 residues. Trimming shortened V by 6 bases and J by 8 bases, and 10 bases separated the two germline ends. From germline, CDR1 is SEHNR and CDR2 FQNEAQ (reference sequence). CDR3: CASRGAGEKLFF. DNA for the CDR3: TGTGCCAGCAGGGGGGCGGGAGAAAAACTGTTTTTT.

This sequence joins TRBV6-5 and TRBJ1-1; weak D call: TRBD1 (5 bases). The CDR3 is made up of 14 amino acids. CDR1 MNHEY and CDR2 SVGAGI come from the germline V gene. Trimming took 2 bases from V and 2 from J, leaving 9 bases between them. As DNA, the CDR3 is TGTGCCAGCAGTTACGAAGACAGTAACACTGAAGCTTTCTTT. It encodes CASSYEDSNTEAFF.

The V gene is TRBV6-1, the J gene TRBJ1-1, with D unresolved. Deletions cut 4 bases from V and 1 base from J, with 10 bases between. The CDR3 length is 14 residues. The germline V gene has CDR1 MNHNS and CDR2 SASEGT. CDR3 coding DNA: TGTGCCAGCAGTGCATTCATTCCGAACACTGAAGCTTTCTTT. It yields the protein CASSAFIPNTEAFF.

This sequence joins TRBV27 and TRBJ1-2; tentatively, D is TRBD1 (5 bases). Trimming left V 8 bases short and J 4 bases short, with 17 bases between. The CDR3 covers 14 residues. Germline CDR1 and CDR2: MNHEY and SMNVEV (reference sequence). Here the CDR3 reads CASALQAGSYGYTF. The CDR3 bases are TGTGCCAGCGCCCTTCAGGCAGGGAGCTATGGCTACACCTTC.